These T cell receptor beta chains were read from a single sample in a study of type 1 regulatory T cells. TCRdb re-analysed the reads in MiXCR, keeping a single row per CDR3 protein. Of 90,000 to 100,000 distinct CDR3 sequences in the sample, roughly a third were seen once. Material: CD4+ T cells, either the whole sample or a sorted fraction (not recorded which). The source of these receptors is a human donor in good health. CDR3s include the opening cysteine and the closing phenylalanine or tryptophan. A D gene is named only where the DNA matches it firmly. Rows may omit the clone size; those that give it use once, few, many or a size class.

cdr3_aa,cdr3_nt,d_call,v_call,j_call,clone_size
CASSYSRGGGQETQYF,TGTGCCAGCAGTTACTCGAGAGGAGGAGGCCAAGAGACCCAGTACTTC,NA,TRBV6-7,TRBJ2-5,few
CASRASEGDNEQFF,TGTGCCAGCAGAGCTAGTGAGGGGGACAATGAGCAGTTCTTC,NA,TRBV2,TRBJ2-1,NA
CASSLGLAGLGTQYF,TGTGCCAGCAGCCTGGGACTAGCGGGCCTCGGGACCCAGTACTTC,TRBD2,TRBV7-9,TRBJ2-5,few
CSARVPTDTQYF,TGCAGTGCTAGGGTGCCCACAGATACGCAGTATTTT,NA,TRBV20-1,TRBJ2-3,few
CASSPTARLGQGTTGELFF,TGCGCCAGCAGCCCTACGGCCCGACTGGGACAGGGGACCACCGGGGAGCTGTTTTTT,TRBD1,TRBV5-1,TRBJ2-2,NA
CASSLVAGQGYQPQHF,TGTGCCAGCAGCTTAGTCGCGGGACAGGGGTATCAGCCCCAGCATTTT,TRBD1,TRBV7-9,TRBJ1-5,few
CASSLSTLRRRDLSYEQYF,TGTGCCAGCAGTTTAAGTACGTTGAGACGACGCGACCTATCCTACGAGCAGTACTTC,NA,TRBV12-3/TRBV12-4,TRBJ2-7,NA
CSAWTSGTSTDTQYF,TGCAGTGCTTGGACTAGCGGGACTAGCACAGATACGCAGTATTTT,TRBD2,TRBV20-1,TRBJ2-3,NA
CASNRGRITDTQYF,TGTGCCAGCAACAGGGGGCGAATCACAGATACGCAGTATTTT,TRBD1,TRBV27,TRBJ2-3,NA
CASHPGRVIVSANEQFF,TGTGCCAGCCACCCTGGGCGGGTTATAGTCAGTGCGAATGAGCAGTTCTTC,NA,TRBV6-1,TRBJ2-1,NA
CASYSRREEHQPQHF,TGTGCCAGCTACTCGAGGCGGGAGGAGCATCAGCCCCAGCATTTT,NA,TRBV16,TRBJ1-5,NA
CASSQDGQGRGEAFF,TGTGCCAGCAGCCAAGACGGGCAGGGAAGGGGTGAAGCTTTCTTT,NA,TRBV4-2,TRBJ1-1,NA
CASSTLGEQYF,TGCGCCAGCAGCACCTTGGGCGAGCAGTACTTC,NA,TRBV5-1,TRBJ2-7,few
CSALRLAGGPRPTYEQYF,TGCAGCGCCCTTCGACTAGCGGGAGGGCCAAGGCCCACCTACGAGCAGTACTTC,TRBD2,TRBV29-1,TRBJ2-7,NA
CASSLQDRGGEQFF,TGCGCCAGCAGCCTACAGGACAGGGGAGGTGAGCAGTTCTTC,TRBD1,TRBV5-1,TRBJ2-1,NA
CASSSPGGLGDTQYF,TGTGCCAGCAGCTCACCGGGGGGGCTGGGAGATACGCAGTATTTT,TRBD2,TRBV7-2,TRBJ2-3,few
CASSPSSGRQETQYF,TGTGCCAGCAGCCCATCCAGCGGGAGACAAGAGACCCAGTACTTC,TRBD2,TRBV7-3,TRBJ2-5,few
CARSLRAGGQGQFF,TGTGCCCGCAGTTTAAGGGCAGGGGGACAGGGGCAGTTCTTC,TRBD1,TRBV27,TRBJ2-1,NA
CASRAGTASDTQYF,TGTGCCAGCAGGGCCGGGACGGCCTCAGATACGCAGTATTTT,NA,TRBV2,TRBJ2-3,NA
CSVEWGLGSGELFF,TGCAGCGTTGAATGGGGGCTTGGTTCCGGGGAGCTGTTTTTT,NA,TRBV29-1,TRBJ2-2,few
CVSSLEDGRQDTQYF,TGTGTCAGCAGCTTAGAGGACGGGAGACAAGATACGCAGTATTTT,NA,TRBV7-2,TRBJ2-3,NA
CASSFISGGGYTF,TGTGCCAGCAGCTTCATCTCAGGGGGAGGCTACACCTTC,TRBD1,TRBV7-9,TRBJ1-2,NA
CASSLDRVNNEQFF,TGTGCCAGCAGCTTAGACCGAGTCAACAATGAGCAGTTCTTC,NA,TRBV7-8,TRBJ2-1,few
CSARGDLTPSGEQYF,TGCAGTGCTAGAGGGGACCTGACTCCCTCGGGGGAGCAGTACTTC,NA,TRBV20-1,TRBJ2-7,once
CASSRPGLGIHEQFF,TGTGCCAGCAGCAGACCGGGACTAGGTATCCATGAGCAGTTCTTC,TRBD2,TRBV7-2,TRBJ2-1,NA
CASSIGWYTEQFF,TGTGCCAGTAGTATTGGGTGGTACACGGAGCAGTTCTTC,NA,TRBV19,TRBJ2-1,NA
CASSLLGTSGSTDTQYF,TGTGCCAGCAGCCTCTTAGGTACTAGCGGGAGCACAGATACGCAGTATTTT,TRBD2,TRBV3-1,TRBJ2-3,NA
CASKAGGRHTGELFF,TGTGCCAGCAAGGCGGGGGGACGACACACCGGGGAGCTGTTTTTT,TRBD2,TRBV28,TRBJ2-2,few
CASRGPNRTGNEQFF,TGTGCCAGCAGAGGGCCAAATCGAACCGGCAATGAGCAGTTCTTC,NA,TRBV6-1,TRBJ2-1,NA